This passage covers 7 T cell receptor beta chains from one sample sequenced in a study of tumor-infiltrating lymphocytes in primary liver carcinoma. Both RNA and DNA were isolated together from around 20-30 mg of bulk tissue that had not been sorted. The template, roughly 550 ng total RNA, yielded TCR beta cDNA made with a constant-region primer. Slightly modified ARM-PCR served as the procedure for the TCR beta libraries. These libraries came from three rounds of nested multiplex PCR. Both of the initial two PCR rounds ran for about 11 cycles and employed TRBV1-TRBV30 forward primers alongside a C-beta reverse primer. Each CDR3 protein gets one entry after TCRdb re-called the multiplex PCR reads with MiXCR. This table holds some 46,000 distinct CDR3 sequences, roughly 77% found once. Sequenced material: tumor-adjacent normal liver tissue. These receptors originate from a woman aged 30 to 39 with primary liver carcinoma and hepatitis B virus infection.

The chain links TRBV14 to TRBJ1-2; D ambiguous. Trimming took 7 bases from V and 6 from J, leaving 15 bases between them. From germline, CDR1 is SGHDN and CDR2 FVKESK. The CDR3 is made up of 13 amino acids. The CDR3 coding sequence is TGTGCCAGCAACCATCCCCAGCTGGATGGCTACACCTTC. Protein sequence: CASNHPQLDGYTF.

This chain connects TRBV4-3 to TRBJ2-1; no clear D gene. CDR3 size: 18 residues. V dropped 4 bases and J dropped 2 bases, with 21 bases sitting between them. Germline values: CDR1 LGHNA, CDR2 YSLEER. Written as DNA, the CDR3 is TGCGCCAGCAGCCCCACTATAGTGGACCCAGTCCCCTACAATGAGCAGTTCTTC. As protein: CASSPTIVDPVPYNEQFF.

A word on this clonotype: A single base separates this from a much larger clone, so it may be a read error. The rearrangement links TRBV7-9 to TRBJ2-5; D is unclear. Per the germline V gene, CDR1 is SEHNR and CDR2 is FQNEAQ (reference sequence). This CDR3 region has 13 residues. CDR3 nucleotide sequence: TGTGCCATCAGCTCCCATGGGCAAGAGACCCAGTACTTC. It translates to CAISSHGQETQYF.

The gene calls are TRBV11-2 and TRBJ2-3, with 9 bases that match TRBD2. With 0 bases clipped from V and 3 bases from J, the junction kept 10 bases outside the gene matches. CDR3 size: 18 residues. The V gene's germline CDR1 is SGHAT and CDR2 FQNNGV. CDR3 DNA sequence: TGTGCCAGCAGCTTAGATTGGTCTAGCGGGACGGTTACAGATACGCAGTATTTT. Its protein product is CASSLDWSSGTVTDTQYF.

This clonotype was counted a few times. This may arise from a read error, as a much more abundant clone is one base away. The CDR3 DNA is TGTGCCAGCAGCCGAGACAGGGAGGGCAGTCAGCCCCAGCATTTT. Translating it yields CASSRDREGSQPQHF. The chain recombines TRBV7-9 with TRBJ1-5, with 7 bases matching TRBD1. The V segment lost 5 bases and the J segment 6 bases; nucleotides outside the gene matches: 10. This CDR3 spans 15 amino acids. CDR1 is SEHNR and CDR2 is FQNEAQ in the germline V gene (reference sequence).

This clonotype has only one observation. A read error may produce the germline difference seen at one junction end. V is TRBV6-6 and J is TRBJ2-7; D call uncertain. The CDR3 runs 13 residues. From germline, CDR1 is MNHNY and CDR2 SVGAGI (reference sequence). The DNA for the CDR3 is TGTGCCAACAGTAACGGTGGAAACTACGAGCAGTACTTC. Its translation is CANSNGGNYEQYF.

Turning to this clonotype: This CDR3 is missing its conserved last phenylalanine or tryptophan, likely due to a read error. The chain links TRBV5-4 to TRBJ2-2; D is unclear. V lost 4 bases to trimming and J lost 6 bases, with 19 bases between them. The length of the CDR3 is 16 residues. Germline loops: CDR1 SGHNT, CDR2 YYREEE (reference sequence). The CDR3 loop is CASSSSGSAIAGELFY. The CDR3 nucleotides are TGTGCCAGCAGCAGCTCTGGAAGCGCTATCGCCGGGGAGCTGTTTTAT.